Shown below are 29 T cell receptor beta chains from a single sample sequenced in a study of CXCR3-negative and CXCR3-positive naive CD8 T cells (dated by TCRdb to the late 2010s). TCRdb names NextSeq 550 as the instrument used. The Human TCR Profiling Kit (MiLaboratory) was used to make UMI-labeled 5' RACE TRB cDNA libraries. TCRdb reprocessed the reads, and each CDR3 protein sequence is entered once, without DNA. This sample's table lists approximately 130,000 distinct CDR3 sequences. The leading ten clones occupy 0.4% to 0.5% of the sample. Their antigens remain unidentified. Results and caveats for the whole study, not just this receptor: Compared with CXCR3-negative naive cells, CXCR3-positive naive cells had TRB CDR3s with higher hydrophobicity (lower Kidera factor 4), lower energy, and higher strength and volume indices.

The sequenced sample was naive CXCR3+ CD8+ T cells from blood. This specimen's cell subset or site label, interpreted: CD45RO-CCR7+CD27+CD95- naive CD8+ T cells expressing CXCR3 (TNR3+). Receptor source: a human donor in good health. Some clones in this sample may be carry-over from other donors' samples.

J is TRBJ2-1 and V is TRBV27; TCRdb indicates TRBD2, and absent DNA this call remains unverified. The CDR3 runs 15 residues. Germline-derived CDR1 and CDR2 are MNHEY and SMNVEV (reference sequence). The CDR3 loop is CASSSLGGENNEQFF.

The chain combines TRBV14 with TRBJ1-1. Germline assignment: CDR1 SGHDN and CDR2 FVKESK. The CDR3 sequence is 15 residues long. CDR3 region: CASSQYYSMNTEAFF.

This chain connects TRBV29-1 to TRBJ1-1. The CDR3 loop spans 12 amino acids. Germline lookup yields CDR1 SQVTM and CDR2 ANQGSEA. CDR3 amino acids: CSVENPRAEAFF.

This rearrangement joins TRBV12-3 or TRBV12-4 to TRBJ2-1; TCRdb's D call, TRBD2, is unchecked because there is no DNA. The CDR3 runs 14 residues. The CDR3 region is CANALAGAYNEQFF.

The J gene is TRBJ2-7, the V gene TRBV4-2. The CDR3 totals 13 residues. CDR1 and CDR2 (germline): LGHNA, YNFKEQ. CDR3: CASSQGLSYEQYF.

The chain combines TRBV7-6 with TRBJ2-4; TCRdb calls TRBD1, which cannot be checked without DNA. This CDR3 is 15 amino acids long. The V gene's germline CDR1 is SGHVS and CDR2 FNYEAQ. CDR3 region: CASSLRAWQGNTQYF.

The chain is built from TRBV7-2 and TRBJ1-2; TCRdb selects TRBD1, and the lack of DNA leaves this call unchecked. Germline loops: CDR1 SGHTA, CDR2 FQGNSA. The CDR3 sequence is 17 residues long. This chain's CDR3 is CASSLGEYQGSNYGYTF.

CDR3 residues: CASSSFRQGSVGELFF. V is TRBV7-9 and J is TRBJ2-2; the D call of TRBD1 rests on TCRdb alone, since no DNA is present to check it. In germline, CDR1 is SEHNR, CDR2 FQNEAQ (reference sequence). CDR3 length: 16 amino acids.

This rearrangement joins TRBV28 to TRBJ2-7; the TCRdb call, TRBD1, lacks DNA for checking. Looked up from germline, CDR1 is MDHEN and CDR2 is SYDVKM. There are 13 residues in the CDR3. CDR3 protein: CASSDRVGDEQYF.

The chain carries TRBV19 and TRBJ2-1. The CDR3 consists of 14 residues. CDR1 and CDR2 (germline): LNHDA, SQIVND (reference sequence). The CDR3: CASSTPIATEEQFF.

The chain couples TRBV5-4 to TRBJ2-1; TCRdb calls TRBD2, which cannot be checked without DNA. This CDR3 is built from 17 residues. The germline gives CDR1 SGHNT, CDR2 YYREEE (reference sequence). The CDR3 here is CASSLPPGLAAYNEQFF.

The rearrangement joins TRBV28 to TRBJ2-7; TCRdb lists TRBD1, though no DNA is available to test this call. Germline V gives CDR1 MDHEN, CDR2 SYDVKM. The CDR3 is made up of 14 amino acids. The CDR3 loop is CASSSVNGGYEQYF.

The rearrangement links TRBV4-1 to TRBJ2-2; lacking DNA, the TRBD1 call made by TCRdb goes unchecked. The CDR3 runs 16 residues. Germline V lookup: CDR1 MGHRA, CDR2 YSYEKL. CDR3 sequence reads: CASSPKDRANTGELFF.

The chain is built from TRBV6-5 and TRBJ2-1; TCRdb reports TRBD2, a call that lacks DNA to check it against. CDR3 length: 13 amino acids. Germline V gives CDR1 MNHEY, CDR2 SVGAGI. CDR3 loop: CASMGPGAWEQFF.

The rearrangement uses TRBV7-9 and TRBJ2-1; absent DNA, TCRdb's TRBD2 call cannot be checked. This CDR3 has 19 residues. In germline, CDR1 is SEHNR, CDR2 FQNEAQ (reference sequence). CDR3 sequence reads: CASSPQGLAEVSNYNEQLF.

The genes are TRBV12-3 or TRBV12-4 and TRBJ2-2; the D gene TCRdb calls, TRBD1, cannot be checked with no DNA. There are 17 residues in the CDR3. The CDR3 spells CASSPGMGRKNTGELFF.

V is TRBV6-5 and J is TRBJ1-1. This CDR3 comprises 12 residues. Germline loops: CDR1 MNHEY, CDR2 SVGAGI. The CDR3 protein is CASGLSNTEAFF.

CDR3: CSARVGHTIYF. The V call is TRBV29-1, the J call TRBJ1-3; TCRdb picks TRBD1, but there is no DNA to check that call. CDR3 length: 11 residues. Germline V gene lookup returns CDR1 SQVTM and CDR2 ANQGSEA.

This chain connects TRBV7-9 to TRBJ2-1; no DNA is available, so the TRBD2 call from TCRdb remains unchecked. CDR3 length equals 15 residues. CDR1 and CDR2 (germline): SEHNR, FQNEAQ (reference sequence). This CDR3 is CASRYLAGGNYEQFF. The variable domain in full, with the rest retrieved from reference TRBV7-9 and TRBJ2-1, is DTGVSQNPRHKITKRGQNVTFRCDPISEHNRLYWYRQTLGQGPEFLTYFQNEAQLEKSRLLSDRFSAERPKGSFSTLEIQRTEQGDSAMYLCASRYLAGGNYEQFFGPGTRLTVL.

This chain uses TRBV25-1 with TRBJ1-1; TCRdb reports TRBD1, a call that lacks DNA to check it against. Germline V lookup: CDR1 MGHDK, CDR2 SYGVNS. The CDR3 extends over 13 amino acids. CDR3 in amino acids: CATSTGKGTEAFF. Together with reference TRBV25-1 and TRBJ1-1, the CDR3 gives the full variable domain: EADIYQTPRYLVIGTGKKITLECSQTMGHDKMYWYQQDPGMELHLIHYSYGVNSTEKGDLSSESTVSRIRTEHFPLTLESARPSHTSQYLCATSTGKGTEAFFGQGTRLTVV.

CDR3 loop: CSVEGEGPIIEQYF. The chain has TRBV29-1 and TRBJ2-7; TCRdb lists TRBD2, though no DNA is available to test this call. Germline CDR1 SQVTM, CDR2 ANQGSEA. CDR3 size: 14 residues.

The gene calls are TRBV5-1 and TRBJ2-7; TCRdb outputs TRBD1, but without DNA this stays unchecked. The germline CDR1 and CDR2 sequences are SGHRS and YFSETQ. The length of the CDR3 is 14 residues. This CDR3 reads CASSQPTGGNEQYF. The variable domain in full, completed from reference TRBV5-1 and TRBJ2-7, reads KAGVTQTPRYLIKTRGQQVTLSCSPISGHRSVSWYQQTPGQGLQFLFEYFSETQRNKGNFPGRFSGRQFSNSRSEMNVSTLELGDSALYLCASSQPTGGNEQYFGPGTRLTVT.

The chain is built from TRBV2 and TRBJ1-5; as DNA is missing, the TRBD1 call by TCRdb cannot be tested. Germline CDR1 is SNHLY and CDR2 is FYNNEI. CDR3 length: 14 amino acids. CDR3 sequence reads: CASRDRGQGQPQHF. Based on the CDR3 plus reference TRBV2 and TRBJ1-5, the full variable domain is EPEVTQTPSHQVTQMGQEVILRCVPISNHLYFYWYRQILGQKVEFLVSFYNNEISEKSEIFDDQFSVERPDGSNFTLKIRSTKLEDSAMYFCASRDRGQGQPQHFGDGTRLSIL.

The chain links TRBV5-1 to TRBJ2-7. Looked up from germline, CDR1 is SGHRS and CDR2 is YFSETQ. This CDR3 has 14 amino acids. Here the CDR3 reads CASSPTLSLYEQYF.

The rearrangement joins TRBV5-1 to TRBJ2-4. The CDR3 covers 13 residues. Germline V lookup: CDR1 SGHRS, CDR2 YFSETQ. CDR3 protein: CASSFQSGNIQYF.

The chain combines TRBV7-8 with TRBJ2-1; TCRdb gives TRBD2 as the D gene, but with no DNA this cannot be confirmed. CDR1 is SGHVS, CDR2 FQNEAQ, per germline. The CDR3 totals 14 residues. The CDR3 loop is CASSLRLAYNEQFF.

J is TRBJ2-7 and V is TRBV29-1; with no DNA, the TCRdb D assignment of TRBD1 cannot be verified. Germline CDR1 and CDR2: SQVTM and ANQGSEA. CDR3 length: 14 residues. The CDR3 is CSVPGHGASYEQYF.

The chain recombines TRBV7-9 with TRBJ2-1; checking the TCRdb D call of TRBD1 is not possible without DNA. The CDR3 totals 13 residues. Germline values: CDR1 SEHNR, CDR2 FQNEAQ (reference sequence). CDR3 loop: CASSFPPYNEQFF.

The chain is built from TRBV28 and TRBJ2-7; the TCRdb D gene call, TRBD1, has no DNA to confirm it. The germline V gene encodes CDR1 MDHEN and CDR2 SYDVKM. The CDR3 runs 15 residues. The CDR3 is CASTPLTGHFIEQYF.